A single sample gave rise to the 28 T cell receptor beta chains below, sequenced in a study of OX40 agonist ivuxolimab in advanced cancers. The table came from immunoSEQ multiplex PCR; TCRdb's copy has only in-frame clones and leaves some out. The sample lists fewer than 85,000 clones; 86% were seen once. Sample: CD4+ or CD8+ T cells sorted from blood, taken in a trial of the OX40 agonist ivuxolimab. All receptors come from an adult with an advanced solid tumor such as melanoma, head and neck, liver or kidney cancer.

This chain links TRBV5-1 with TRBJ2-2; possibly TRBD1 or TRBD2 for D (5 bases each). Trimming shortened V by 0 bases and J by 2 bases, and 8 bases separated the two germline ends. Germline lookup yields CDR1 SGHRS and CDR2 YFSETQ. There are 15 residues in the CDR3. CDR3 sequence (DNA): TGCGCCAGCAGCTTGGTTGGGGGAAACACCGGGGAGCTGTTTTTT. Its protein is CASSLVGGNTGELFF.

The V and J genes are TRBV29-1 and TRBJ2-5, with TRBD2 as a possible D gene (7 bases). Germline-derived CDR1 and CDR2 are SQVTM and ANQGSEA. Between the trimmed V and J ends, which lost 6 bases and 5 bases, there was a span of 19 bases. CDR3 length: 14 residues. The CDR3 sequence: CSVDQGGGAETQYF. DNA of the CDR3: TGCAGCGTCGATCAGGGCGGGGGCGCCGAGACCCAGTACTTC.

The rearrangement joins TRBV6-1 to TRBJ2-7; the D gene could be TRBD1 or TRBD2 (5 bases each). V shed 6 bases and J shed 7 bases, with 13 bases lying between them. The CDR3 is 12 amino acids. Germline CDR1 reads MNHNS; CDR2 reads SASEGT. Here the CDR3 DNA reads TGTGCCAGCAGCGGGACCTTGGGGGAGCAGTACTTC. It specifies CASSGTLGEQYF.

The J gene is TRBJ1-4, the V gene TRBV5-6, with TRBD1 as a possible D gene (6 bases). Germline CDR1 SGHDT, CDR2 YYEEEE. CDR3 length: 14 amino acids. V gave up 2 bases and J gave up 8 bases, with 13 bases separating them. The CDR3 DNA sequence: TGTGCCAGCAGCTTCACAGGGACCACGGAAAAACTGTTTTTT. This gives the protein CASSFTGTTEKLFF.

The V and J genes are TRBV10-2 and TRBJ2-1, with TRBD2 matching 8 bases. Germline V lookup: CDR1 WSHSY, CDR2 SAAADI. The CDR3 runs 15 residues. J gave up 2 bases and V 3 bases, and 3 bases lay outside the gene matches. CDR3 amino acids: CASSDSGATYNEQFF. The CDR3 DNA reads TGCGCCAGCAGTGATAGCGGGGCCACCTACAATGAGCAGTTCTTC.

The V call is TRBV5-1, the J call TRBJ2-2; 8 bases match TRBD1. J was trimmed by 1 base and V by 7 bases; bases with no gene match: 6. The CDR3 length is 15 residues. Germline V gene lookup returns CDR1 SGHRS and CDR2 YFSETQ. The CDR3 nucleotides are TGCGCCAGCCACACAGGGGGAGAGAACACCGGGGAGCTGTTTTTT. Protein: CASHTGGENTGELFF. Full variable domain (remainder filled in from reference TRBV5-1 and TRBJ2-2): KAGVTQTPRYLIKTRGQQVTLSCSPISGHRSVSWYQQTPGQGLQFLFEYFSETQRNKGNFPGRFSGRQFSNSRSEMNVSTLELGDSALYLCASHTGGENTGELFFGEGSRLTVL.

Remarks on this clone: Other nucleotide sequences from this sample produce the same CDR3. The V gene is TRBV19, the J gene TRBJ1-5, with a possible D match to TRBD1 (5 bases). V dropped 5 bases and J dropped 2 bases, with 13 bases sitting between them. The germline gives CDR1 LNHDA, CDR2 SQIVND (reference sequence). The CDR3 is 15 amino acids. The CDR3 nucleotides read TGTGCCAGTAGTCTCGAAGGGGTCGGCAATCAGCCCCAGCATTTT. Translated: CASSLEGVGNQPQHF.

The rearrangement links TRBV7-2 to TRBJ1-2; 9 bases are a match to TRBD1. With V trimmed by 1 base and J by 6 bases, 6 bases remained unmatched. Germline V gene lookup returns CDR1 SGHTA and CDR2 FQGNSA. The length of the CDR3 is 15 residues. CDR3 loop: CASSLEGQGWDGYTF. The CDR3 DNA is TGTGCCAGCAGCTTAGAAGGACAGGGGTGGGATGGCTACACCTTC.

This clone was seen more than once but under ten times. The chain uses TRBV19 and TRBJ2-7; 8 positions match TRBD1. The V segment lost 10 bases and the J segment 7 bases; nucleotides outside the gene matches: 9. The CDR3 loop spans 12 amino acids. CDR1 and CDR2 from the germline V gene are LNHDA and SQIVND (reference sequence). CDR3 loop: CATRTGSWEQYF. CDR3 coding DNA: TGTGCCACCAGGACAGGGAGCTGGGAGCAGTACTTC.

V usage is TRBV28 and J usage is TRBJ1-1; D not certain. Germline CDR1 and CDR2: MDHEN and SYDVKM. The CDR3 has 13 residues. V was pared by 6 bases and J by 1 base, with 9 bases between. The CDR3 region has the DNA TGTGCCAGCAGCCCCAATTGGAACACTGAAGCTTTCTTT. Protein product: CASSPNWNTEAFF.

The V call is TRBV14, the J call TRBJ1-2; weak D call: TRBD1 (5 bases). The CDR3 spans 16 residues. V was trimmed by 2 bases and J by 4 bases, leaving 17 bases between them. Per the germline V gene, CDR1 is SGHDN and CDR2 is FVKESK. CDR3 in DNA: TGTGCCAGCAGCCAATCTGACAGAGTTTACTCCTATGGCTACACCTTC. Protein: CASSQSDRVYSYGYTF. The variable domain in full, completed from reference TRBV14 and TRBJ1-2, reads EAGVTQFPSHSVIEKGQTVTLRCDPISGHDNLYWYRRVMGKEIKFLLHFVKESKQDESGMPNNRFLAERTGGTYSTLKVQPAELEDSGVYFCASSQSDRVYSYGYTFGSGTRLTVV.

The CDR3: CASSVMHSMNTEAFF. CDR3 sequence (DNA): TGTGCCAGCAGCGTAATGCACAGCATGAACACTGAAGCTTTCTTT. The chain has TRBV9 and TRBJ1-1; D is unresolved. V dropped 1 base and J dropped 0 bases, with 10 bases sitting between them. Germline V gene sequence: CDR1 SGDLS, CDR2 YYNGEE. There are 15 residues in the CDR3. Supplemented by reference TRBV9 and TRBJ1-1, the full variable domain reads DSGVTQTPKHLITATGQRVTLRCSPRSGDLSVYWYQQSLDQGLQFLIQYYNGEERAKGNILERFSAQQFPDLHSELNLSSLELGDSALYFCASSVMHSMNTEAFFGQGTRLTVV.

The rearrangement links TRBV19 to TRBJ1-1; D remains ambiguous. CDR1 LNHDA and CDR2 SQIVND come from the germline V gene (reference sequence). The CDR3 contains 12 residues. The V gene lost 7 bases and the J gene lost 7 bases, with 13 bases spanning the gap. The CDR3 DNA reads as TGTGCCAGTAACCAACTTATGGGTGAAGCTTTCTTT. Amino acids: CASNQLMGEAFF.

The chain recombines TRBV19 with TRBJ1-5; 7 nucleotides match TRBD1. Germline assignment: CDR1 LNHDA and CDR2 SQIVND (reference sequence). The CDR3 runs 15 residues. V dropped 9 bases and J dropped 4; count of bases not matched to a gene: 12. The CDR3 sequence is CASEPYRGRNQPQHF. As DNA, the CDR3 is TGTGCCAGCGAGCCGTACAGGGGCCGTAATCAGCCCCAGCATTTT.

V usage is TRBV7-9 and J usage is TRBJ2-7, with TRBD1 as a possible D gene (5 bases). Per the germline V gene, CDR1 is SEHNR and CDR2 is FQNEAQ (reference sequence). This CDR3 comprises 17 residues. V dropped 3 bases and J dropped 0 bases, with 18 bases sitting between them. The CDR3 loop reads CASSFLRGAGSSYEQYF. CDR3 DNA: TGTGCCAGCAGCTTCCTTAGAGGAGCAGGGTCCTCCTACGAGCAGTACTTC.

V is TRBV14 and J is TRBJ2-7; 8 nucleotides line up with TRBD1. V lost 4 bases to trimming and J lost 4 bases; unmatched junction nucleotides: 6. Germline V gene data show CDR1 as SGHDN and CDR2 as FVKESK. This CDR3 is built from 14 residues. CDR3 nucleotide sequence: TGTGCCAGCAGCCCGTGGCAGGGGGCTTACGAGCAGTACTTC. It translates to CASSPWQGAYEQYF.

The chain has TRBV29-1 and TRBJ2-5; 7 bases are a match to TRBD1. Per germline, CDR1 SQVTM and CDR2 ANQGSEA. The trim removed 2 bases at V and 5 bases at J, leaving 5 bases unmatched. The CDR3 has 13 amino acids. The CDR3 is CSVEKGAGETQYF. As DNA, the CDR3 is TGCAGCGTTGAAAAGGGGGCCGGGGAGACCCAGTACTTC.

J is TRBJ2-5 and V is TRBV6-6; 7 bases are a match to TRBD1. CDR3 length: 15 amino acids. V shed 5 bases and J 1 base; nucleotides not matched to a gene: 7. The germline V gene has CDR1 MNHNY and CDR2 SVGAGI (reference sequence). DNA for the CDR3: TGTGCCAGCAGTCAAAACAGGGGTCCCCAAGAGACCCAGTACTTC. As protein: CASSQNRGPQETQYF.

V gene TRBV5-1 combines with J gene TRBJ2-7, with TRBD2 matching 7 bases. The V and J ends lost 3 bases and 6 bases, in that order; junction bases with no gene match: 15. Germline V lookup: CDR1 SGHRS, CDR2 YFSETQ. The CDR3 contains 16 residues. The CDR3 DNA reads TGCGCCAGCAGCTCTACTAGAGGCGGGAGTAAAGGCGAGCAGTACTTC. This codes for CASSSTRGGSKGEQYF.

The V and J genes are TRBV19 and TRBJ1-1, with D perhaps TRBD1 (5 bases). CDR1 and CDR2 (germline): LNHDA, SQIVND (reference sequence). V shed 6 bases and J shed 1 base, with 15 bases lying between them. The CDR3 loop spans 15 amino acids. Written as DNA, the CDR3 is TGTGCCAGTAGGAATCCGGGACGGCGGAACACTGAAGCTTTCTTT. Protein product: CASRNPGRRNTEAFF.

The chain joins TRBV14 to TRBJ2-7; 7 bases fit TRBD2. Germline values: CDR1 SGHDN, CDR2 FVKESK. The junction had 5 bases not matched to a gene; V was cut back by 3 bases and J by 3 bases. The CDR3 totals 14 residues. The CDR3 DNA follows: TGTGCCAGCAGCCACCGCGGGGGATTCTACGAGCAGTACTTC. Translation gives CASSHRGGFYEQYF.

This rearrangement joins TRBV5-1 to TRBJ2-3, with TRBD1 identical over 7 bases. The junction had 4 bases not matched to a gene; V was cut back by 0 bases and J by 0 bases. CDR1 SGHRS and CDR2 YFSETQ come from the germline V gene. This CDR3 comprises 16 residues. The DNA of the CDR3 is TGCGCCAGCAGCTTGGGGACAGGCCAAAGCACAGATACGCAGTATTTT. Translating it yields CASSLGTGQSTDTQYF.

The chain links TRBV5-1 to TRBJ2-7; tentatively, D is TRBD1 or TRBD2 (5 bases each). V dropped 4 bases and J dropped 7 bases, with 18 bases sitting between them. From germline, CDR1 is SGHRS and CDR2 YFSETQ. This CDR3 region has 14 residues. The CDR3 DNA sequence: TGCGCCAGCAGCCTGGTTGGGGGTGCGGTGGAGCAGTACTTC. Amino acid sequence: CASSLVGGAVEQYF. Using reference TRBV5-1 and TRBJ2-7 for the parts outside the CDR3, the full variable domain is KAGVTQTPRYLIKTRGQQVTLSCSPISGHRSVSWYQQTPGQGLQFLFEYFSETQRNKGNFPGRFSGRQFSNSRSEMNVSTLELGDSALYLCASSLVGGAVEQYFGPGTRLTVT.

This rearrangement joins TRBV9 to TRBJ2-1; 14 bases line up with TRBD2. CDR1 SGDLS and CDR2 YYNGEE come from the germline V gene. This CDR3 spans 20 amino acids. After removal of 0 bases from V and 7 bases from J, the junction contained 15 bases not matched to a gene. CDR3 DNA sequence: TGTGCCAGCAGCGTAGGTAAGACTAGCGGGGGGGCGCTTGTAGGAAATGAGCAGTTCTTC. Protein sequence: CASSVGKTSGGALVGNEQFF.

The genes are TRBV6-5 and TRBJ2-1; D remains unclear. CDR1 is MNHEY, CDR2 SVGAGI, per germline. V gave up 7 bases and J gave up 6 bases, with 10 bases separating them. The length of the CDR3 is 12 residues. The CDR3, as DNA: TGTGCCAGCAAAGACACCTTCAATGAGCAGTTCTTC. This gives the protein CASKDTFNEQFF.

The genes are TRBV9 and TRBJ1-6; D ambiguous. CDR1 is SGDLS and CDR2 is YYNGEE in the germline V gene. Trimming removed 4 bases from V and 3 bases from J, with 11 bases in between. The CDR3 consists of 15 residues. The CDR3 sequence: CASSRSSNYNSPLHF. The CDR3 DNA is TGTGCCAGCAGCCGTAGTTCGAACTATAATTCACCCCTCCACTTT.

The V call is TRBV6-6, the J call TRBJ2-7, with 8 nucleotides matching TRBD1. The trim removed 4 bases at V and 5 bases at J, leaving 7 bases unmatched. The CDR3 length is 14 residues. CDR1 is MNHNY, CDR2 SVGAGI, per germline (reference sequence). DNA of the CDR3: TGTGCCAGCAGTTCACGACAGGGGATCAACGAGCAGTACTTC. The encoded protein is CASSSRQGINEQYF.

The chain carries TRBV5-6 and TRBJ1-3, with D unclear. This CDR3 contains 15 residues. The V and J ends lost 4 bases and 7 bases respectively, with 18 bases between them. From germline, CDR1 is SGHDT and CDR2 YYEEEE. The CDR3 spells CASSLSPTRGNTIYF. The CDR3 nucleotides read TGTGCCAGCAGCCTTAGTCCCACCCGAGGGAACACCATATATTTT.